A single sample is the source of the 9 T cell receptor beta chains below, sequenced in a study of T cells in Graves' hyperthyroidism and ophthalmopathy. TCR beta CDR3 regions were amplified from RNA transcripts. The TCR CDR3 first-round RT-PCR relied on the HTBI primer set. Using its own MiXCR run on the multiplex PCR reads, TCRdb lists one record per CDR3 protein. The sample has about 480,000 distinct CDR3 sequences, approximately 14% seen once. Sequenced: blood. The receptors originated from a woman aged 18-29 years with Graves' hyperthyroidism.

This clonotype was picked up many times. This chain joins TRBV10-3 and TRBJ2-7; tentative D call: TRBD1 (6 bases). The V gene's germline CDR1 is ENHRY and CDR2 SYGVKD. Trimming cost V 6 bases and J 5 bases, with 14 bases left between them. This CDR3 is 13 amino acids long. Written as DNA, the CDR3 is TGTGCCATCAGAGGCATGGGGGCCAACGAGCAGTACGTC. Protein product: CAIRGMGANEQYV.

The CDR3 DNA sequence: TGCAGTGCCGTTAGAAGGGAGCAGTTCTTC. Translation gives CSAVRREQFF. The genes are TRBV20-1 and TRBJ2-1; D is uncertain. V lost 6 bases to trimming and J lost 10 bases, with 10 bases between them. The CDR3 covers 10 residues. Germline loops: CDR1 DFQATT, CDR2 SNEGSKA (reference sequence).

This chain joins TRBV12-3 or TRBV12-4 and TRBJ2-1, with TRBD1 matching 10 bases. This CDR3 has 14 residues. J lost 9 bases, V lost 4 bases, and 6 bases had no gene match. CDR3 region: CASSWGTGVREQFF. The DNA for the CDR3 is TGTGCCAGCAGTTGGGGGACAGGGGTACGTGAGCAGTTCTTC.

Many counts were recorded for this clonotype. The rearrangement links TRBV12-3 or TRBV12-4 to TRBJ1-1; possible D gene TRBD1, 5 bases. V lost 6 bases to trimming and J lost 7 bases, with 15 bases between them. The CDR3 runs to 13 residues. The CDR3 is CASSLRERGEAFF. The CDR3 DNA follows: TGTGCCAGCAGCTTAAGAGAAAGGGGTGAAGCTTTCTTT.

This chain connects TRBV6-5 to TRBJ2-2, with 7 nucleotides matching TRBD2. Germline V CDR1 and CDR2: MNHEY, SVGAGI. Trimming at V came to 2 bases and at J to 7 bases, leaving 4 bases not matched to a gene. The CDR3 contains 14 residues. The CDR3 sequence: CASSYAGAIGELFF. For the CDR3, the DNA is TGTGCCAGCAGTTACGCGGGAGCGATCGGGGAGCTGTTTTTT.

The table lists this clonotype with many counts. DNA of the CDR3: TGTGCCAGCAGTGAACAGCGCAATCAGCCCCAGCATTTT. Its translation is CASSEQRNQPQHF. The V call is TRBV28, the J call TRBJ1-5; D remains ambiguous. V shed 5 bases and J shed 2 bases, with 7 bases lying between them. There are 13 residues in the CDR3. CDR1 and CDR2 from the germline V gene are MDHEN and SYDVKM.

A few counts support this clonotype. The V call is TRBV7-9, the J call TRBJ2-1, with D uncertain. The CDR3 has 14 residues. V lost 2 bases, J lost 9 bases, and 14 bases lay in between. Germline-derived CDR1 and CDR2 are SEHNR and FQNEAQ (reference sequence). The CDR3 coding sequence is TGTGCCAGCAGCTTACGGTCTCTATTAGCTGAGCAGTTCTTC. This translates into CASSLRSLLAEQFF.

The genes are TRBV11-2 and TRBJ2-5; a weak D match, TRBD1 (5 bases). V was trimmed by 3 bases and J by 5 bases, leaving 16 bases between them. CDR1 and CDR2 from the germline V gene are SGHAT and FQNNGV. CDR3 length: 15 amino acids. The chain's CDR3 is CASSLAGQEWETQYF. In DNA, the CDR3 is TGTGCCAGCAGCTTGGCAGGGCAGGAGTGGGAGACCCAGTACTTC.

This clonotype was counted at least ten times. The V and J genes are TRBV18 and TRBJ1-4; possible D gene TRBD1, 6 bases. The V and J ends lost 3 bases and 0 bases respectively, with 8 bases between them. This CDR3 has 15 amino acids. Germline CDR1 and CDR2: KGHSH and LQKENI. CDR3 bases: TGTGCCAGCTCACCGGGGGCCCCAACTAATGAAAAACTGTTTTTT. This sequence encodes CASSPGAPTNEKLFF.